A single sample is the source of the 27 T cell receptor beta chains below, sequenced in a study of blood T cell repertoires in COVID-19. The table came from immunoSEQ multiplex PCR; TCRdb's copy has only in-frame clones and leaves some out. Among about 110,000 clones listed, about two thirds were seen once. Specimen: peripheral blood. All receptors derive from a human donor with acute or convalescent COVID-19. The donor label of this sample is uncertain.

This chain joins TRBV11-2 and TRBJ2-5; 8 bases are a match to TRBD2. This CDR3 has 16 residues. CDR1 is SGHAT and CDR2 is FQNNGV in the germline V gene. The ends lost 5 bases at V and 4 bases at J; junction bases unmatched: 12. The CDR3 nucleotides are TGTGCCAGCAGCCCCCGAGGGGCGGGGGGTGGAGAGACCCAGTACTTC. This gives the protein CASSPRGAGGGETQYF.

This clone was seen at least ten times. The CDR3 loop is CASSLAPGTGETGNEQFF. Written as DNA, the CDR3 is TGTGCCAGCAGCTTAGCCCCGGGGACGGGGGAAACGGGTAATGAGCAGTTCTTC. The chain combines TRBV7-8 with TRBJ2-1; perhaps TRBD2 as D (6 bases). V shed 0 bases and J shed 7 bases, with 22 bases lying between them. The CDR3 extends over 18 amino acids. Germline lookup yields CDR1 SGHVS and CDR2 FQNEAQ.

The chain couples TRBV18 to TRBJ1-4, with TRBD1 matching 7 bases. Losses at the gene ends were 3 bases for V and 6 bases for J; bases not matched to a gene: 10. The CDR3 is made up of 16 amino acids. Per germline, CDR1 KGHSH and CDR2 LQKENI. Written as DNA, the CDR3 is TGTGCCAGCTCACCTACTCGACAGGGTGGAGATGAAAAACTGTTTTTT. It translates to CASSPTRQGGDEKLFF.

J is TRBJ1-3 and V is TRBV25-1; maybe TRBD1 (6 bases). This CDR3 has 15 amino acids. Per the germline V gene, CDR1 is MGHDK and CDR2 is SYGVNS. V was shortened by 6 bases and J by 3 bases, with 15 bases between the two germline ends. The CDR3 here is CASRAEGGDGNTIYF. CDR3 coding DNA: TGTGCCAGCAGAGCCGAGGGGGGGGATGGAAACACCATATATTTT.

The chain is built from TRBV11-2 and TRBJ2-1; 11 positions agree with TRBD1. The CDR3 totals 15 residues. Germline lookup yields CDR1 SGHAT and CDR2 FQNNGV. The V and J ends lost 3 bases and 4 bases, in that order; junction bases with no gene match: 2. The CDR3 sequence is CASSLGQGDYNEQFF. The DNA of the CDR3 is TGTGCCAGCAGCTTGGGACAGGGGGATTACAATGAGCAGTTCTTC.

The table lists this clone with a few counts. The rearrangement joins TRBV9 to TRBJ2-1; 7 bases are a match to TRBD2. Germline V lookup: CDR1 SGDLS, CDR2 YYNGEE. V was clipped by 3 bases and J by 4 bases; unmatched bases: 7. The CDR3 consists of 15 residues. The CDR3 protein is CASSAPGTNYNEQFF. CDR3 DNA sequence: TGTGCCAGCAGCGCGCCGGGGACTAATTACAATGAGCAGTTCTTC. Looking up the rest from reference TRBV9 and TRBJ2-1 gives the full variable domain: DSGVTQTPKHLITATGQRVTLRCSPRSGDLSVYWYQQSLDQGLQFLIQYYNGEERAKGNILERFSAQQFPDLHSELNLSSLELGDSALYFCASSAPGTNYNEQFFGPGTRLTVL.

The chain uses TRBV19 and TRBJ2-3; 11 bases match TRBD1. The CDR3 is 14 amino acids. CDR1 and CDR2 from the germline V gene are LNHDA and SQIVND (reference sequence). Trimming at V came to 4 bases and at J to 6 bases, leaving 3 bases not matched to a gene. The CDR3 is CASSTWTGGDTQYF. CDR3 bases: TGTGCCAGTAGTACGTGGACAGGGGGCGATACGCAGTATTTT.

The J gene is TRBJ1-2, the V gene TRBV5-5, with D uncertain. Germline assignment: CDR1 SGHKS and CDR2 YYEKEE (reference sequence). This CDR3 is 11 amino acids long. Trimming took 4 bases from V and 3 from J, leaving 4 bases between them. CDR3 residues: CASSRDYGYTF. The CDR3 DNA follows: TGTGCCAGCAGCCGAGACTATGGCTACACCTTC.

The V gene is TRBV9, the J gene TRBJ1-4, with a tentative D call TRBD1 (6 bases). Germline V gene lookup returns CDR1 SGDLS and CDR2 YYNGEE. V was pared by 3 bases and J by 3 bases, with 18 bases between. The CDR3 sequence is 17 residues long. The CDR3 DNA reads TGTGCCAGCAGCGCGGGGGGCCCAGCGAGGGCTAATGAAAAACTGTTTTTT. Translated, it gives CASSAGGPARANEKLFF. The complete variable domain, with remaining parts taken from reference TRBV9 and TRBJ1-4, reads DSGVTQTPKHLITATGQRVTLRCSPRSGDLSVYWYQQSLDQGLQFLIQYYNGEERAKGNILERFSAQQFPDLHSELNLSSLELGDSALYFCASSAGGPARANEKLFFGSGTQLSVL.

This chain joins TRBV3-1 (or the pseudogene TRBV3-2) and TRBJ1-1, with 7 bases that match TRBD1. CDR3 length: 14 residues. In germline, CDR1 is LGHDT, CDR2 YNNKEL (reference sequence). V was pared by 4 bases and J by 5 bases, with 7 bases of the junction left unmatched. The CDR3 DNA reads TGTGCCAGCAGCCCGAACAGGGGTCGGACTGAAGCTTTCTTT. This gives the protein CASSPNRGRTEAFF.

The rearrangement joins TRBV20-1 to TRBJ2-5; 8 bases agree with TRBD2. V trimming: 3 bases; J trimming: 5 bases; junction bases outside the gene matches: 8. CDR3 length equals 14 residues. Germline CDR1 DFQATT, CDR2 SNEGSKA (reference sequence). CDR3 in amino acids: CSASGGGPWETQYF. The CDR3 DNA sequence: TGCAGTGCTAGTGGCGGGGGGCCTTGGGAGACCCAGTACTTC.

The chain combines TRBV5-1 with TRBJ2-1; 7 bases agree with TRBD1. CDR1 is SGHRS, CDR2 YFSETQ, per germline. The CDR3 contains 22 residues. Trimming removed 4 bases from V and 0 bases from J; junction bases left unmatched: 25. CDR3 in amino acids: CASSPDRLLGQLFTSSYNEQFF. DNA of the CDR3: TGCGCCAGCAGCCCCGACCGATTATTGGGACAGTTATTCACTAGCTCCTACAATGAGCAGTTCTTC.

The gene calls are TRBV5-1 and TRBJ1-1; 9 bases fit TRBD1. CDR3 length: 16 residues. The germline V gene encodes CDR1 SGHRS and CDR2 YFSETQ. J lost 4 bases, V lost 1 base, and 8 bases had no gene match. CDR3 coding DNA: TGCGCCAGCAGCTTGTCCGGCGGGACAGGGAGCACTGAAGCTTTCTTT. It is translated as CASSLSGGTGSTEAFF.

The chain uses TRBV3-1 (or the pseudogene TRBV3-2) and TRBJ2-4; 8 bases are a match to TRBD1. The CDR3 runs to 17 residues. Germline trimming cut 2 bases from V and 1 base from J; bases unmatched to any gene: 7. Germline loops: CDR1 LGHDT, CDR2 YNNKEL (reference sequence). As DNA, the CDR3 is TGTGCCAGCAGCCAATTCCGTACAGGGGGGGCCAAAAACATTCAGTACTTC. Amino acids: CASSQFRTGGAKNIQYF.

The genes are TRBV28 and TRBJ2-7; D possibly corresponds to TRBD2 (6 bases). V lost 2 bases, J lost 9 bases, and 14 bases lay in between. The CDR3 is 13 residues long. The germline CDR1 and CDR2 sequences are MDHEN and SYDVKM. The CDR3 region has the DNA TGTGCCAGCAGTTTACCCCGCGGGGCGAGGCAGTACTTC. It encodes CASSLPRGARQYF.

CDR3 in DNA: TGCGCCAGCAGCCAGGACAGGGGAAACTCTGGAAACACCATATATTTT. Translation: CASSQDRGNSGNTIYF. The J gene is TRBJ1-3, the V gene TRBV4-1, with 9 nucleotides matching TRBD1. Germline CDR1 reads MGHRA; CDR2 reads YSYEKL. This CDR3 has 16 residues. V lost 3 bases to trimming and J lost 0 bases; unmatched junction nucleotides: 3.

This chain links TRBV6-5 with TRBJ1-5, with 7 bases fitting TRBD1. This CDR3 region has 14 residues. Trimming cost V 6 bases and J 3 bases; bases outside gene matches: 5. The germline gives CDR1 MNHEY, CDR2 SVGAGI. The CDR3: CASRKGQINQPQHF. The CDR3 DNA follows: TGTGCCAGCAGGAAGGGACAGATCAATCAGCCCCAGCATTTT.

The CDR3 DNA is TGTGCCAGCAGCTTAGCTCCTAGCGGGGGTCCCCTTTACAATGAGCAGTTCTTC. It encodes CASSLAPSGGPLYNEQFF. This sequence joins TRBV7-2 and TRBJ2-1; 10 bases align to TRBD2. The trim removed 0 bases at V and 4 bases at J, leaving 9 bases unmatched. Germline lookup yields CDR1 SGHTA and CDR2 FQGNSA. CDR3 size: 18 residues.

This sequence joins TRBV6-5 and TRBJ2-1, with D possibly matching TRBD1 (6 bases). The CDR3 consists of 15 residues. Germline V gives CDR1 MNHEY, CDR2 SVGAGI. Trimming removed 7 bases from V and 0 bases from J, with 13 bases in between. CDR3 protein: CASILGAYSYNEQFF. DNA for the CDR3: TGTGCCAGCATTCTGGGGGCTTACTCCTACAATGAGCAGTTCTTC.

The chain is built from TRBV3-1 (or the pseudogene TRBV3-2) and TRBJ2-2; 11 bases fit TRBD1. V lost 5 bases, J lost 6 bases, and 8 bases stayed unmatched. CDR3 size: 16 residues. CDR1 is LGHDT, CDR2 YNNKEL, per germline (reference sequence). Written as DNA, the CDR3 is TGTGCCAGCAGCTTTCGAGGGACAGGGGGATCCGGGGAGCTGTTTTTT. It yields the protein CASSFRGTGGSGELFF.

This clone was counted many times. V is TRBV5-1 and J is TRBJ1-6; 9 nucleotides agree with TRBD1. V shed 5 bases, J shed 4 bases, and the junction held 4 bases outside the gene matches. Germline CDR1 and CDR2: SGHRS and YFSETQ. The CDR3 is 15 residues long. The CDR3, as DNA: TGCGCCAGCAGACGGACAGGGGATTATAATTCACCCCTCCACTTT. Its translation is CASRRTGDYNSPLHF.

The genes are TRBV4-1 and TRBJ1-2; TRBD1 matches 7 bases. The CDR3 has 17 amino acids. The V gene end was trimmed by 1 base and the J gene end by 4 bases; junction bases not matched to a gene: 12. Per germline, CDR1 MGHRA and CDR2 YSYEKL. The CDR3 spells CASSQGSRTGLLYGYTF. The CDR3 DNA reads as TGCGCCAGCAGCCAAGGAAGCCGGACAGGTTTACTCTATGGCTACACCTTC.

J is TRBJ2-3 and V is TRBV11-2; D is possibly TRBD2 (5 bases). Germline values: CDR1 SGHAT, CDR2 FQNNGV. This CDR3 is 14 amino acids long. Trimming left V 6 bases short and J 4 bases short, with 14 bases between. The CDR3 sequence: CASRLGEQSDTQYF. In nucleotides, the CDR3 is TGTGCCAGCAGACTCGGGGAGCAGTCAGATACGCAGTATTTT.

The J gene is TRBJ2-7, the V gene TRBV6-5, with TRBD1 matching 8 bases. V was clipped by 5 bases and J by 7 bases; unmatched bases: 7. The germline CDR1 and CDR2 sequences are MNHEY and SVGAGI. This CDR3 has 13 residues. CDR3 nucleotides: TGTGCCAGCAGTACGCGGACAGGGCGAGAGCAGTACGTC. Its translation: CASSTRTGREQYV.

The chain is built from TRBV24-1 and TRBJ1-2; D is unresolved. V lost 5 bases and J 2 bases, leaving 5 bases between the germline ends. CDR1 is KGHDR and CDR2 is SFDVKD in the germline V gene. The length of the CDR3 is 12 residues. The CDR3 loop is CATSAVNYGYTF. The CDR3 DNA reads as TGTGCCACCAGTGCAGTAAACTATGGCTACACCTTC.

J is TRBJ2-1 and V is TRBV2, with 10 nucleotides matching TRBD2. There are 12 residues in the CDR3. CDR1 and CDR2 from the germline V gene are SNHLY and FYNNEI. With 5 bases clipped from V and 13 bases from J, the junction kept 5 bases outside the gene matches. The CDR3 protein is CASSSLAGAQFF. DNA for the CDR3: TGTGCCAGCAGTAGCCTAGCGGGGGCACAGTTCTTC.

The V gene is TRBV12-3 or TRBV12-4, the J gene TRBJ1-4; 7 positions agree with TRBD1. V trimming: 5 bases; J trimming: 3 bases; junction bases outside the gene matches: 0. CDR3 size: 13 residues. For the CDR3, the DNA is TGTGCCAGCAGTGGACAGGCTAATGAAAAACTGTTTTTT. Translated, it gives CASSGQANEKLFF.